This T cell receptor (beta chain) was captured in a study of shared clonotypes between healthy human individuals (dated by TCRdb to about 2020). Regarding the study in general: The cohort included three men and a couple of women between 18 and 49 years of age. Per donor, three plates each were used for CD4 naive and CD4 memory, two for CD8 naive, and one for CD8 memory. Libraries were prepared and TCR repertoires were sequenced by different laboratories using diverse techniques, in order to increase sequencing depth and limit assay-specific biases. To estimate repertoire size and how much clonotypes are shared between individuals, the study performed deep sequencing of blood TCR repertoires from a few healthy adults. Per donor, leukapheresis produced somewhere between about 0.8 and 9 billion PBMCs. The full study reports these points: Pairwise subsampling led to the expectation that sequencing depth would affect the degree of clonotype sharing among donors. Rarefaction of sorted-subset datasets indicated incomplete sequencing despite the large sequencing depth. Naive subsets generally had larger estimated clonotype richness than memory subsets. Approximately 4.8% of naive CD4, around 3.5% of naive CD8, 2% to 2.5% of memory CD4, and about 0.4% of memory CD8 clonotypes were shared across several donors. The genetic and exposure-history diversity represented was limited by the small number of donors. Compared with non-shared clonotypes, the clonotypes found in all four sorted-subset donors had higher generation probabilities. Only blood was sampled, and tissue TCR repertoires likely differ from those in blood.

TCR CDR3 regions were amplified from genomic DNA by multiplex PCR using the deep immunoSEQ assay. Extracted genomic DNA from each cell subset was spread evenly across all wells of several immunoSEQ 96-well plates, with each plate serving as a replicate. For sorted subsets, each replicate PCR was loaded with approximately 200 ng genomic DNA, equivalent to some 31,000 T cell genomes. Purified libraries were quantified with a Qubit 3.0 fluorometer, sized on a Bioanalyzer 2100, and re-quantified with the KAPA Library Quantification kit. A separate single-read 150-cycle Illumina NextSeq 550 flow cell was used to sequence each immunoSEQ 96-well plate. The source study handled its data this way. The immunoSEQ output contained only junctional sequences without quality scores, so filtering could not match that applied to full-length reads. Sequences were annotated with PyIR, a Python wrapper for IgBLAST v1.9, using IMGT germline references to assign V/J genes and CDR3. Reads with weak V/J assignments (E-value above 1e-6), missing CDR3, stop codons, out-of-frame junctions, or ambiguous translated residues were removed. V3J clonotypes were defined as sequences sharing the same inferred V gene, J gene, and CDR3 amino acid sequence. Percentage overlap between repertoires was calculated by dividing the number of shared unique clonotypes by the size of the smaller repertoire. Three approaches were used to assess repertoire richness: RTK rarefaction, the Chao1 estimator, and Recon v2.1 estimates of unobserved clonotypes. Generation probabilities for all TCRbeta clonotypes obtained by the gDNA method from four donors were computed using OLGA. The table comes from immuneACCESS by way of TCRdb, which keeps in-frame sequences with V and J called. Part of the clones is missing from these tables; in studies checked, under half for an unresolved V gene and the rest for unknown reasons. Clonal size and the V and J genes are those of that table, whereas D and trimming came from the DNA. The sample yields hundreds of thousands of clones; almost 97% were counted once. The ten most abundant clones make up 0.045% to 0.06% of the sample.

Healthy HIV-negative adults with no recently reported acute infections or vaccinations were included as donors. Every donor was a Caucasian adult living in Nashville, Tennessee, USA. CD4+ T cells were enriched by magnetic negative selection; naive cells were then positively selected on CD45RA, and the negative fraction formed the memory subset. Blood was obtained by leukapheresis, after which PBMCs were separated by Ficoll-Histopaque density gradient centrifugation and cryopreserved in liquid nitrogen vapor phase. Analytical flow cytometry was used to check the purity and quantity of each magnetically sorted T cell population. Genomic DNA was isolated from every sorted fraction and measured by UV absorbance on a Nanodrop 2000c. The germline V gene (reference sequence) gives CDR1 as SEHNR and CDR2 as FQNEAQ. V drops 4 bases and J drops 5 bases, leaving 11 bases in between. Its CDR3 holds 13 amino acids, cysteine through phenylalanine. The kept DNA is CDR3 alone, 39 bases in frame from the first base.

Only one count was recorded for this clone. The antigen it recognizes is unknown. Nothing much larger sits one base from this clone, and base qualities are not available. The sequence links TRBV7-9 to TRBJ1-1, and possibly TRBD1, on 5 matching bases. This receptor was identified in a woman in her 30s in good health. The sequenced material came from naive CD4+ T cells sorted from blood. According to the study, the label for this sample's cell subset or site signals: CD45RA+ positively selected. The nucleotides read TGTGCCAGCAGCTCGCCGGGGGGGACTGAAGCTTTCTTT. It specifies CASSSPGGTEAFF.